The 8 T cell receptor beta chains below were found in one sample sequenced in a study of shared clonotypes between healthy human individuals. Generated by immunoSEQ multiplex PCR, the TCRdb table keeps only in-frame clones and is missing some. The sample has more than 2 million clones, about 95% seen once. CD45RO-negative, CCR7-selected cells formed the naive CD8 fraction, which excluded terminally differentiated effector memory CD45RA+ cells. Sequenced input: naive CD8+ T cells sorted from blood. The receptors originated from a man between 18 and 35 years old in good health.

The rearrangement uses TRBV29-1 and TRBJ2-7, with D possibly TRBD1 on 7 matching bases. This CDR3 comprises 12 residues. Germline CDR1 reads SQVTM; CDR2 reads ANQGSEA. V was cut by 2 bases and J by 6 bases, with 11 bases left in between. The CDR3 loop is CSVELQGGEQYF. CDR3 nucleotides: TGCAGCGTTGAACTCCAGGGGGGCGAGCAGTACTTC.

Notes on this clone: This same CDR3 is encoded by further DNA sequences in the sample. The genes are TRBV29-1 and TRBJ2-1, with 11 positions matching TRBD1. V shed 3 bases, J shed 2 bases, and the junction held 0 bases outside the gene matches. This CDR3 region has 14 residues. The germline V gene has CDR1 SQVTM and CDR2 ANQGSEA. The CDR3 DNA sequence: TGCAGCGTTGAGGGACAGGGGGCCTACAATGAGCAGTTCTTC. Translating it yields CSVEGQGAYNEQFF.

V and J are TRBV2 and TRBJ1-5; no firm D call. CDR3 size: 16 residues. Trimming pared 3 bases from V and 0 bases from J, leaving 12 bases between. Germline assignment: CDR1 SNHLY and CDR2 FYNNEI. In DNA form, the CDR3 reads TGTGCCAGCAGTGAGAAGGGTTTTTATAGCAATCAGCCCCAGCATTTT. This encodes CASSEKGFYSNQPQHF.

The chain is built from TRBV29-1 and TRBJ2-3; D not certain. This CDR3 is built from 13 residues. V gave up 3 bases and J gave up 2 bases, with 9 bases separating them. Germline assignment: CDR1 SQVTM and CDR2 ANQGSEA. The CDR3, as DNA: TGCAGCGTTGATACGGCAGCCACAGATACGCAGTATTTT. Protein: CSVDTAATDTQYF.

J is TRBJ2-2 and V is TRBV6-5; a possible D gene is TRBD1 (5 bases). Trimming removed 6 bases at V and 4 bases at J, with 15 bases between. The CDR3 loop spans 15 amino acids. Germline V gives CDR1 MNHEY, CDR2 SVGAGI. The CDR3 DNA reads TGTGCCAGCAGCTACACATCAGGGATCACCGGGGAGCTGTTTTTT. Protein sequence: CASSYTSGITGELFF.

Note on this clone: This CDR3 is also generated by other DNA sequences in the sample. In nucleotides, the CDR3 is TGTGCCAGCAGCTTGGCCGGGGCTACAGATACGCAGTATTTT. It codes for CASSLAGATDTQYF. The chain recombines TRBV5-4 with TRBJ2-3, with D perhaps assigned TRBD1 or TRBD2 (5 bases each). The CDR3 is 14 amino acids. CDR1 and CDR2 from the germline V gene are SGHNT and YYREEE (reference sequence). V was clipped by 0 bases and J by 3 bases, with 8 bases between them.

Turning to this clone: Other nucleotide sequences in the sample specify the same CDR3. V usage is TRBV7-9 and J usage is TRBJ2-7; TRBD2 is a possible D gene (5 bases). Trimming pared 2 bases from V and 1 base from J, leaving 9 bases between. Germline V gene data show CDR1 as SEHNR and CDR2 as FQNEAQ (reference sequence). The CDR3 runs 14 residues. CDR3 sequence (DNA): TGTGCCAGCAGCTTAATAAGCGGATCCTACGAGCAGTACTTC. Translated, it gives CASSLISGSYEQYF.

This clone was counted once. This chain links TRBV10-3 with TRBJ2-1; 10 nucleotides match TRBD2. The germline gives CDR1 ENHRY, CDR2 SYGVKD. The CDR3 length is 16 residues. The V segment lost 5 bases and the J segment 5 bases; nucleotides outside the gene matches: 9. Here the CDR3 DNA reads TGTGCCATCAGTTTGAAAGCGGGAGGGTCCCACAATGAGCAGTTCTTC. Residues: CAISLKAGGSHNEQFF.